This T cell receptor (beta chain) was observed in a study of T cell responses to AZD1222 COVID-19 vaccine. Turning to this clone: Its specificity is unknown.

Profiled with immunoSEQ multiplex PCR; TCRdb holds only in-frame clones, not every one. Of 150,000 to 200,000 clones listed, about 90% are singletons. Study-level points and caveats: Sampling that yielded the repertoires occurred only after the peak T cell response. White British ancestry dominated among donors, who included more females, and clonal diversity was possibly underestimated. Vaccine-associated CD4 TCRs ranged over spike, dominating at 160-218 and 743-854.

Sequenced material: peripheral blood, taken 28 days after the second AZD1222 dose. This receptor was identified in an adult who received the AZD1222 COVID-19 vaccine.

The CDR3 is CATTRGEFYEQYF. CDR3 sequence (DNA): TGTGCCACCACTCGGGGGGAATTCTACGAGCAGTACTTC. The chain combines TRBV7-9 with TRBJ2-7, with 7 positions matching TRBD2. The trim removed 10 bases at V and 3 bases at J, leaving 9 bases unmatched. CDR1 is SEHNR, CDR2 FQNEAQ, per germline (reference sequence). This CDR3 has 13 residues.